This T cell receptor (beta chain) was documented in a study of cytomegalovirus exposure and HLA in healthy donors. The CDR3 has 16 residues. V was clipped by 5 bases and J by 0 bases; unmatched bases: 7. CDR1 and CDR2 (germline): LNHDA, SQIVND (reference sequence). The primer mix had 60 Vbeta and 13 Jbeta primers. This table comes from immunoSEQ multiplex PCR, and its TCRdb copy is limited to in-frame clones, with some not included. The data show about 160,000 clones, about 80% seen once. The sequenced sample was PBMCs. V is TRBV19 and J is TRBJ2-1; 7 bases match TRBD1. This sequence was found in a man aged 30 to 39 in good health and CMV-seropositive. This chain's CDR3 is CASSFDTGASYNEQFF. CDR3 DNA: TGTGCCAGTAGTTTCGACACAGGGGCCTCCTACAATGAGCAGTTCTTC.